This T cell receptor beta chain was sequenced in a study of T cell changes during pregnancy in multiple sclerosis. The CDR3 is made up of 16 amino acids. The V gene's germline CDR1 is SGHTA and CDR2 FQGNSA. V was clipped by 5 bases and J by 6 bases; unmatched bases: 9. Profiled with immunoSEQ multiplex PCR; TCRdb holds only in-frame clones, not every one. The data contain fewer than 110,000 clones, roughly 92% of them seen just once; the ten biggest clones take up about 0.93%. The chain links TRBV7-2 to TRBJ1-6, with 8 bases identical to TRBD1. Sequenced material: peripheral blood, taken after pregnancy. The TCR originated in a female donor with multiple sclerosis, enrolled in a pregnancy study. The CDR3 loop is CASSPRTGRRNSPLHF. In DNA form, the CDR3 reads TGTGCCAGCAGCCCTCGGACAGGGAGACGTAATTCACCCCTCCACTTT.